This T cell receptor (beta chain) was retrieved from a study of T cells in women clearing cervical HPV infection. The overall study: Blood came at first lesion visit for cases, post-clearance for controls. Findings and caveats of the study: TRBV6-7 relative abundance averaged roughly 0.1% in cases and under 0.2% in controls.

TCRdb's table, derived via immunoSEQ multiplex PCR, lists solely in-frame clones and lacks some. Its listing shows roughly 48,000 clones. Notes on this clone: Its antigen is currently unknown. With the read ending 3 residues before the CDR3 end, the germline J gene is used to fill in that end.

Germline loops: CDR1 LNHDA, CDR2 SQIVND (reference sequence). V lost 9 bases, J lost 11 bases, and 23 bases lay in between. This CDR3 comprises 15 residues. This receptor was identified in a woman between 18 and 70 years old with a cervical HPV16 infection that either progressed to CIN3+ or cleared (not recorded which). The chain employs TRBV19 and TRBJ1-6; D perhaps matches TRBD1 (6 bases). Source material: blood buffy coat. This CDR3 reads CASQTIFTTGTPLHF. The DNA read from the CDR3 is TGTGCCAGCCAGACGATTTTCACGACAGGAACACCC.